This TCR beta chain emerged from a study of glioma-infiltrating T cells after dendritic cell vaccination (TCRdb year 2016). Background on the whole study: The cohort comprised approximately 15 glioblastoma patients from Phase I and II dendritic cell vaccination trials, 9 newly diagnosed and 6 with recurrent disease. Autologous tumor lysate-pulsed dendritic cell vaccination was administered to the patients between about 2003 and 2013. To make the vaccine, monocyte-derived dendritic cells were cultured for 6 to 7 days with IL-4 and GM-CSF and then pulsed overnight with autologous tumor lysate. Three intradermal dendritic cell vaccine injections were administered to patients at biweekly intervals in the arm below the axilla. In glioblastoma patients vaccinated with dendritic cells, deep sequencing of TCR beta CDR3 regions served to measure the amount of tumor-infiltrating lymphocytes and to compare repertoires between tumor and blood. Survival after dendritic cell vaccination was correlated with TCR sequencing metrics such as TIL content and the overlap between tumor and blood repertoires. What the authors observed across the whole study: After dendritic cell vaccination, a higher estimated pretreatment TIL content predicted longer time to progression and longer overall survival. No direct relationship between TCR clonality and survival was found, suggesting a diverse polyclonal response may matter. The TCR overlap response model with three groups was called speculative and said to need prospective validation. The cohort was small and heterogeneous, only a few patients had full blood and tumor sets, and even fewer had initial-recurrent tumor pairs.

As for this clone: No antigen is known for it. Qualities for individual bases were not recorded, and no much larger clone is one base off.

Selection of patients required sufficient residual fresh-frozen tumor tissue and over two years of available survival data. None of the glioblastoma patients carried an isocitrate dehydrogenase mutation, although molecular status otherwise varied. PBMC were collected before vaccination, two weeks after the third vaccination, and at tumor progression if tumor progression occurred. Genomic DNA was extracted with the Qiagen DNeasy Blood extraction Kit. Using the immunoSEQ assay, TCRB CDR3 regions were amplified from 1.5 to 2 micrograms of genomic DNA, or from all available DNA when less than that was on hand. The multiplex PCR employed 60 forward primers targeting TCR V beta segments and 13 reverse primers targeting J beta segments. To estimate the number of reads per starting template, synthetic control templates were added to each sample at limiting dilution. The Illumina HiSeq System generated 87 bp sequencing reads. As for the authors' bioinformatics: PCR and sequencing errors were removed by merging closely related sequences with a nearest neighbor algorithm. TCR overlap was defined as the percentage of unique tumor TCR beta sequences that were also found in the peripheral blood of the same patient. The clones in this table, taken by TCRdb from immuneACCESS, are in-frame only. Not every clone is retained; where verified, under half of the shortfall comes from an unresolved V gene, and the cause of the rest is unknown. V and J calls and clone size are as listed in that table; D and trimming were resolved from the DNA. The sample includes 80,000 to 100,000 clones, with approximately 80% observed a single time. About 6.5% of the sample rests with the top ten.

Sequences were derived from blood, sampled before dendritic cell vaccination. The clonotype comes from a human donor with glioblastoma.

The DNA sequence is TGTGCCAGTACCCCAGGCCTCTATAATTCACCCCTCCACTTT. Translation gives CASTPGLYNSPLHF. The rearranged chain carries TRBV19 and TRBJ1-6, with the D gene call left open. CDR1 and CDR2 are drawn from the germline V gene (reference sequence): LNHDA, SQIVND. The CDR3 covers 14 residues, taking in both the cysteine and the phenylalanine. Only the CDR3 region is kept as DNA, spanning 42 bases read in frame from base 1. V drops 7 bases and J drops 3 bases, leaving 10 bases in between.